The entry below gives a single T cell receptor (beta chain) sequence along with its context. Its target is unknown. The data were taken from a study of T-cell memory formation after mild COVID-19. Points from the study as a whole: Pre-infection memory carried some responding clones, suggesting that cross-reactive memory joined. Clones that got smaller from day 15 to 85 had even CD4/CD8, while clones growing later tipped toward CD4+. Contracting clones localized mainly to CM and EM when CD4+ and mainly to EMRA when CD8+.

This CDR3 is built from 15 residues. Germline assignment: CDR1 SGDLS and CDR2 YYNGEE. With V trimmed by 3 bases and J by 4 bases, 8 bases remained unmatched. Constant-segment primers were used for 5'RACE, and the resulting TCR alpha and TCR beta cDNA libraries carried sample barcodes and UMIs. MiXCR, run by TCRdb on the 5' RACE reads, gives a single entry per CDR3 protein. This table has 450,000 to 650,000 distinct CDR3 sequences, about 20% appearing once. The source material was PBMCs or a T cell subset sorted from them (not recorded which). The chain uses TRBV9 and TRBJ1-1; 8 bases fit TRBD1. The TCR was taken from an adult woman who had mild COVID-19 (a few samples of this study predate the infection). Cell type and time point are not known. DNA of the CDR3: TGTGCCAGCAGCGGCGAACAGGGGGTTGGCACTGAAGCTTTCTTT. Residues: CASSGEQGVGTEAFF.